Included here is one TCR beta chain sequence, with context. The antigen remains undetermined. Measured with immunoSEQ multiplex PCR; TCRdb has only the in-frame clones, and not every one. The sample yields some 1 million clones, around four fifths seen once. This entry comes from a study of shared clonotypes between healthy human individuals. Per the germline V gene, CDR1 is MNHEY and CDR2 is SMNVEV (reference sequence). V gave up 2 bases and J gave up 10 bases, with 9 bases separating them. The CDR3 is made up of 13 amino acids. Study-level points and caveats: Researchers sampled blood only, noting tissue repertoires likely differ. Estimated clonotype richness was generally higher in naive than memory subsets. About 5% of naive CD4 clonotypes were shared across four donors. Relative to clonotypes present in all four donors, those not shared had lower generation probabilities.

The receptor's source is a man between 18 and 35 years old in good health. The chain is built from TRBV27 and TRBJ1-6; D is unresolved. The sample comprised memory CD4+ T cells sorted from blood. Subset in this sample: CD45RA-negative fraction. DNA for the CDR3: TGTGCCAGCAGTTTAATGTTTCAATCACCCCTCCACTTT. This translates into CASSLMFQSPLHF.